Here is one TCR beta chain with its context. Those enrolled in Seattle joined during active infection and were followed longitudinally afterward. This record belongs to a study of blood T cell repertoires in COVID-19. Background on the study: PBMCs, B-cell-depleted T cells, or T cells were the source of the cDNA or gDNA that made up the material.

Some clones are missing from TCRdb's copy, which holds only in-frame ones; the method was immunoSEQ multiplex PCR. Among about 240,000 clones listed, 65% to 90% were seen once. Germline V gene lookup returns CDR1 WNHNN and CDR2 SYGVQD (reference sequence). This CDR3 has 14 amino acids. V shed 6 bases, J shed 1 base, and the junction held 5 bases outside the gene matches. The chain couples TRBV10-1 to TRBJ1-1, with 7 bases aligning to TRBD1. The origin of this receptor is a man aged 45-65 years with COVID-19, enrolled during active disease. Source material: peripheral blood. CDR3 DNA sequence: TGCGCCAGCAGCCCAAACAGGGGGAACACTGAAGCTTTCTTT. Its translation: CASSPNRGNTEAFF.